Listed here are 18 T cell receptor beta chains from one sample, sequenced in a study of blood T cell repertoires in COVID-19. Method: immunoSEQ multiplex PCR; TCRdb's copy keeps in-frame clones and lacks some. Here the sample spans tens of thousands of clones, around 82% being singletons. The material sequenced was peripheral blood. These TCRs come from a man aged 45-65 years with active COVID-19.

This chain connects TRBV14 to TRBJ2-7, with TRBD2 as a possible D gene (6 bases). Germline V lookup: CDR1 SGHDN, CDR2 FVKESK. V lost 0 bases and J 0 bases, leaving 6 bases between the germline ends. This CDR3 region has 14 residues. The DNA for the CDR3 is TGTGCCAGCAGCCAAGAACTAGCCTCCTACGAGCAGTACTTC. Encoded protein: CASSQELASYEQYF.

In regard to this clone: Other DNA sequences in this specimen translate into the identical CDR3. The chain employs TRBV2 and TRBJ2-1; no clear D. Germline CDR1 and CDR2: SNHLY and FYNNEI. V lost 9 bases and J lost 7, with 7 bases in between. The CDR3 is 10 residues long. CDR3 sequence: CASSLNEQFF. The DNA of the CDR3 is TGTGCCAGTAGCCTTAATGAGCAGTTCTTC.

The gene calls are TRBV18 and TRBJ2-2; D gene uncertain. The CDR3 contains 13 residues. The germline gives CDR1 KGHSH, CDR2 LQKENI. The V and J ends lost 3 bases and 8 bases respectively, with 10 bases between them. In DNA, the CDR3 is TGTGCCAGCTCACCGATTCCTAGGGGGGAGCTGTTTTTT. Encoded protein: CASSPIPRGELFF.

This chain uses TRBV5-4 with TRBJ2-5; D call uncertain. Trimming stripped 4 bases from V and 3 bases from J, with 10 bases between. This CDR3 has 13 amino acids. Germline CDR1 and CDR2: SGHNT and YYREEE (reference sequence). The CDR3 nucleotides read TGTGCCAGCAGCCAGAACAGTAAAGAGACCCAGTACTTC. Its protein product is CASSQNSKETQYF.

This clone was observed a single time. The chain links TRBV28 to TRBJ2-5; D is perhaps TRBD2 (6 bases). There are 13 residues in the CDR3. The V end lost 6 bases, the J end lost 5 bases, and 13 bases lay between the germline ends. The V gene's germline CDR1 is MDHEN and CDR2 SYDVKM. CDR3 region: CASRRGGRETQYF. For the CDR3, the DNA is TGTGCCAGCAGACGCGGAGGGCGGGAGACCCAGTACTTC. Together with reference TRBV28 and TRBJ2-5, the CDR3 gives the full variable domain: DVKVTQSSRYLVKRTGEKVFLECVQDMDHENMFWYRQDPGLGLRLIYFSYDVKMKEKGDIPEGYSVSREKKERFSLILESASTNQTSMYLCASRRGGRETQYFGPGTRLLVL.

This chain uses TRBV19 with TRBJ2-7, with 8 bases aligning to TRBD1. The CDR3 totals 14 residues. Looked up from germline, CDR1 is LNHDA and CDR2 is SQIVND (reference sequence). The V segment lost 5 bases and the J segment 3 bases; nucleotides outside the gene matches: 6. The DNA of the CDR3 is TGTGCCAGTAGTCAAAGGGACAGGAGCTACGAGCAGTACTTC. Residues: CASSQRDRSYEQYF.

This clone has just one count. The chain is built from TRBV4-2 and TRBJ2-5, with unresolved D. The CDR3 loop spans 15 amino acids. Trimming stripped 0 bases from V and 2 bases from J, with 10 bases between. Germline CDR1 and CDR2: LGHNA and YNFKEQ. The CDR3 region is CASSQDVRGQETQYF. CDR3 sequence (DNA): TGTGCCAGCAGCCAAGATGTACGAGGTCAAGAGACCCAGTACTTC.

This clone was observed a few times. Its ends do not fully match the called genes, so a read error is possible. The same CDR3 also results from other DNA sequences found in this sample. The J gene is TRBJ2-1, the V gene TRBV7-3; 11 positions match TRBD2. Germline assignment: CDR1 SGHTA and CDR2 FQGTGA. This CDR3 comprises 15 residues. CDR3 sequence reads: CASSLTSGGGNEQFF. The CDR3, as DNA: TGTGCCAGCAGCCTAACTAGCGGGGGTGGGAATGAGCAGTTCTTC.

In nucleotides, the CDR3 is TGTGCCAGCAGATTACAGGGTCCAGATACGCAGTATTTT. Translation gives CASRLQGPDTQYF. The V and J genes are TRBV6-5 and TRBJ2-3; possibly TRBD1 for D (6 bases). Trimming took 6 bases from V and 4 from J, leaving 11 bases between them. The CDR3 consists of 13 residues. Germline loops: CDR1 MNHEY, CDR2 SVGAGI.

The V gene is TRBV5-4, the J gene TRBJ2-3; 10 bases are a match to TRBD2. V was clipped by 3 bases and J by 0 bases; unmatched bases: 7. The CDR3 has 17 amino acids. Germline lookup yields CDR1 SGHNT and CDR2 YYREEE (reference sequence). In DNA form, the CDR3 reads TGTGCCAGCAGCTCGGGACTAGCGAGCCCGAGCACAGATACGCAGTATTTT. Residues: CASSSGLASPSTDTQYF.

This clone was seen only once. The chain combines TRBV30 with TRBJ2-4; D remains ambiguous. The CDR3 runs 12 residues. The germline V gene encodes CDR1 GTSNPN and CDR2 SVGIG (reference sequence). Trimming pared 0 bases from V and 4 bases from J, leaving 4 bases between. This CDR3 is CAWSVQKNIQYF. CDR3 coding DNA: TGTGCCTGGAGTGTACAGAAAAACATTCAGTACTTC. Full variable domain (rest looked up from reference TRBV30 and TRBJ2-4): SQTIHQWPATLVQPVGSPLSLECTVEGTSNPNLYWYRQAAGRGLQLLFYSVGIGQISSEVPQNLSASRPQDRQFILSSKKLLLSDSGFYLCAWSVQKNIQYFGAGTRLSVL.

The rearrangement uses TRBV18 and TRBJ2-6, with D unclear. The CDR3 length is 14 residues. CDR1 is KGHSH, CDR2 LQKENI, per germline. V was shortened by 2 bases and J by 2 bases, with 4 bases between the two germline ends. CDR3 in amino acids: CASSPTAGANVLTF. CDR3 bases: TGTGCCAGCTCACCAACGGCTGGGGCCAACGTCCTGACTTTC.

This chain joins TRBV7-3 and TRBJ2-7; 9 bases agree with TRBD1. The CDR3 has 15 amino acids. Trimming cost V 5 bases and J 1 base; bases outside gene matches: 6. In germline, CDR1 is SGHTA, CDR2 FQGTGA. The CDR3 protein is CASSATGGRSYEQYF. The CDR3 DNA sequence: TGTGCCAGCAGCGCGACAGGGGGTCGGTCCTACGAGCAGTACTTC. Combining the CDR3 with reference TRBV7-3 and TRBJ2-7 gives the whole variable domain GAGVSQTPSNKVTEKGKYVELRCDPISGHTALYWYRQSLGQGPEFLIYFQGTGAADDSGLPNDRFFAVRPEGSVSTLKIQRTERGDSAVYLCASSATGGRSYEQYFGPGTRLTVT.

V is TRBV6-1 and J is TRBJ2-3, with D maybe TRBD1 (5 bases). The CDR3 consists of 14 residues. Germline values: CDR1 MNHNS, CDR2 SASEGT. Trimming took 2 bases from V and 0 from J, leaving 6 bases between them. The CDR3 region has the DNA TGTGCCAGCAGTGAACAGGGAAGCACAGATACGCAGTATTTT. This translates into CASSEQGSTDTQYF.

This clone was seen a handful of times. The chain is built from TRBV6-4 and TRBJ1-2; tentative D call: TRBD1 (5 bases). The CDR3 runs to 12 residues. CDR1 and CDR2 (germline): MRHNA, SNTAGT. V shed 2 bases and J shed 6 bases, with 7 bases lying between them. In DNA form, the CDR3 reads TGTGCCAGCAGTGACAGGGGTAATGGCTACACCTTC. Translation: CASSDRGNGYTF.

The CDR3 sequence: CASSRWGGYNEQFF. CDR3 DNA: TGTGCCAGCAGCCGATGGGGAGGGTACAATGAGCAGTTCTTC. This chain links TRBV6-2 or TRBV6-3 with TRBJ2-1, with 7 bases aligning to TRBD2. Trimming removed 6 bases from V and 4 bases from J; junction bases left unmatched: 6. The CDR3 is 14 amino acids. Germline V gene sequence: CDR1 MNHEY, CDR2 SVGEGT.

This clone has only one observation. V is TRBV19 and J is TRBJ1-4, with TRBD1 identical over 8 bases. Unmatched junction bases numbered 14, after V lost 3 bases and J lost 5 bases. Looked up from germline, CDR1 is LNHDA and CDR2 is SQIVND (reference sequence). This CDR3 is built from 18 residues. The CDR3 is CASSIRHPGGVFNEKLFF. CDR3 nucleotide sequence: TGTGCCAGTAGTATCCGTCACCCAGGGGGCGTCTTCAATGAAAAACTGTTTTTT.

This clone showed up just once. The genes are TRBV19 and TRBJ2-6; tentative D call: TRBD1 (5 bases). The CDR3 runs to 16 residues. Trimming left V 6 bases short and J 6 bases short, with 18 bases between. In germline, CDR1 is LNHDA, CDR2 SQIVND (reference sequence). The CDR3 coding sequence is TGTGCCAGTAGGCGAAAAGGGGAAACTGTGGCCAACGTCCTGACTTTC. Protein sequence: CASRRKGETVANVLTF.